This T cell receptor beta chain was recovered during a study of cytomegalovirus exposure and HLA in healthy donors. Study as a whole: The platform used for the 120 or so validation repertoires matched that of the approximately 670 first-cohort repertoires, a later analysis reported. Broader study findings: Researchers reported that a few CMV-associated chains were confirmed in vitro as CMV antigen-specific.

The study drew the donors from its approximately 110-subject validation cohort, separate from the roughly 670-subject first cohort. Worth noting for this clone: What it binds is unknown.

This CDR3 is 15 amino acids long. V gave up 0 bases and J gave up 3 bases, with 11 bases separating them. Germline lookup yields CDR1 LNHDA and CDR2 SQIVND (reference sequence). Only in-frame clones appear in the TCRdb table, and some are missing; sequencing was by immunoSEQ multiplex PCR. The sample lists some 170,000 clones, approximately 87% occurring once. The rearrangement joins TRBV19 to TRBJ1-1, with D tentatively TRBD1 (5 bases). The receptor comes from a woman in her 30s in good health and CMV-seronegative. Specimen: PBMCs. For the CDR3, the DNA is TGTGCCAGTAGTATAGAGGGGGGTGCGTACACTGAAGCTTTCTTT. This translates into CASSIEGGAYTEAFF.